The 30 T cell receptor beta chains listed next were all sequenced from one sample in a study of beta chain features in type 1 diabetes. Their antigen targets remain unknown. The sequenced template was cDNA made from the entire isolated RNA. Generated by immunoSEQ multiplex PCR, the TCRdb table keeps only in-frame clones and is missing some. The data contain hundreds of thousands of clones, around 9% of them seen just once; the ten biggest clones take up approximately 1%. Study observations and caveats: All four CD4+ subsets of Type 1 diabetes patients contained TCRB CDR3s that were moderately but significantly shorter.

Sequencing used central memory CD4+ T cells from blood. The receptors here all came from a man between 25 and 39 years old with type 1 diabetes.

This clone was seen only a few times. The V gene is TRBV6-5, the J gene TRBJ1-1; D uncertain. The CDR3 length is 14 residues. Germline assignment: CDR1 MNHEY and CDR2 SVGAGI. V was cut by 3 bases and J by 4 bases, with 12 bases left in between. CDR3 DNA: TGTGCCAGCAGTTATGGAGGAAGCGGCACTGAAGCTTTCTTT. Translation: CASSYGGSGTEAFF.

The chain couples TRBV7-8 to TRBJ2-5; D is ambiguous. In germline, CDR1 is SGHVS, CDR2 FQNEAQ. There are 13 residues in the CDR3. V was shortened by 5 bases and J by 5 bases, with 12 bases between the two germline ends. This chain's CDR3 is CASSVVGGETQYF. The DNA for the CDR3 is TGTGCCAGCAGCGTAGTTGGTGGGGAGACCCAGTACTTC.

The J gene is TRBJ2-3, the V gene TRBV15; no definite D call. This CDR3 region has 12 residues. The ends were cut back, 5 bases at V and 9 bases at J, with 12 bases in the middle. Germline V lookup: CDR1 LNHNV, CDR2 YYDKDF (reference sequence). CDR3 nucleotides: TGTGCCACCAGCCGCCTCGGAGAGACGCAGTATTTT. The encoded protein is CATSRLGETQYF.

This clone was counted ten times or more. The V call is TRBV12-5, the J call TRBJ2-3, with D unresolved. Trimming left V 6 bases short and J 6 bases short, with 4 bases between. CDR1 and CDR2 (germline): LGHNT, FRNRAP. This CDR3 has 10 residues. CDR3 region: CASGFDTQYF. As DNA, the CDR3 is TGTGCTAGTGGGTTTGATACGCAGTATTTT.

This clone appeared a few times. The chain's CDR3 is CASSLRRGRGAEQFF. CDR3 coding DNA: TGTGCCAGCAGCTTGAGAAGGGGGCGAGGAGCTGAGCAGTTCTTC. The chain couples TRBV5-6 to TRBJ2-1; 7 bases line up with TRBD1. V lost 1 base and J lost 9; bases outside the gene matches: 10. Per germline, CDR1 SGHDT and CDR2 YYEEEE. This CDR3 has 15 amino acids. Together with reference TRBV5-6 and TRBJ2-1, the CDR3 gives the full variable domain: DAGVTQSPTHLIKTRGQQVTLRCSPKSGHDTVSWYQQALGQGPQFIFQYYEEEERQRGNFPDRFSGHQFPNYSSELNVNALLLGDSALYLCASSLRRGRGAEQFFGPGTRLTVL.

This clone was observed many times. V gene TRBV25-1 combines with J gene TRBJ2-5, with 12 positions matching TRBD1. The CDR3 length is 16 residues. CDR1 and CDR2 from the germline V gene are MGHDK and SYGVNS. J gave up 6 bases and V 3 bases, and 8 bases lay outside the gene matches. In DNA, the CDR3 is TGTGCCAGCAGTGACCCCGGGGGACAGGGGGCAAAGACCCAGTACTTC. Protein product: CASSDPGGQGAKTQYF.

This clone was counted ten times or more. The V and J genes are TRBV2 and TRBJ1-1; 8 nucleotides line up with TRBD1. V was pared by 3 bases and J by 1 base, with 1 base of the junction left unmatched. CDR1 is SNHLY, CDR2 FYNNEI, per germline. CDR3 size: 14 residues. DNA of the CDR3: TGTGCCAGCAGTGATGGACAGGGGAACACTGAAGCTTTCTTT. Translation gives CASSDGQGNTEAFF. The full variable domain, in which reference TRBV2 and TRBJ1-1 provide the parts outside the CDR3, is EPEVTQTPSHQVTQMGQEVILRCVPISNHLYFYWYRQILGQKVEFLVSFYNNEISEKSEIFDDQFSVERPDGSNFTLKIRSTKLEDSAMYFCASSDGQGNTEAFFGQGTRLTVV.

This clone has a handful of counts. This rearrangement joins TRBV5-4 to TRBJ1-1; D is undetermined. Germline CDR1 and CDR2: SGHNT and YYREEE (reference sequence). V lost 5 bases and J 8 bases, leaving 16 bases between the germline ends. This CDR3 comprises 13 residues. The chain's CDR3 is CASRIESGFEAFF. Here the CDR3 DNA reads TGTGCCAGCAGGATCGAATCCGGCTTCGAAGCTTTCTTT.

V gene TRBV4-1 combines with J gene TRBJ1-5, with D possibly being TRBD1 (5 bases). V was pared by 2 bases and J by 3 bases, with 11 bases between. The CDR3 runs 15 residues. Germline V gene lookup returns CDR1 MGHRA and CDR2 YSYEKL. CDR3 loop: CASSQWGEDNQPQHF. CDR3 coding DNA: TGCGCCAGCAGCCAATGGGGCGAAGACAATCAGCCCCAGCATTTT.

In DNA form, the CDR3 reads TGTGCCAGCAGTTATCAGGGGAGGGGAACTAATGAAAAACTGTTTTTT. It codes for CASSYQGRGTNEKLFF. The rearrangement uses TRBV6-5 and TRBJ1-4, with D maybe TRBD1 (6 bases). The V end was cut by 3 bases, the J end by 1 base, with 12 bases between. The CDR3 runs to 16 residues. Germline V lookup: CDR1 MNHEY, CDR2 SVGAGI.

This clone was seen only a few times. The chain couples TRBV28 to TRBJ2-3, with a weak D call TRBD1 (7 bases). This CDR3 comprises 12 residues. V dropped 6 bases and J dropped 8 bases, with 12 bases sitting between them. The germline V gene has CDR1 MDHEN and CDR2 SYDVKM. CDR3 amino acids: CASSQGGGTQYF. The DNA of the CDR3 is TGTGCCAGCAGCCAGGGGGGAGGTACGCAGTATTTT.

The chain has TRBV9 and TRBJ2-2; 7 bases fit TRBD2. The CDR3 spans 15 residues. Germline V gene data show CDR1 as SGDLS and CDR2 as YYNGEE. V dropped 5 bases and J dropped 4; count of bases not matched to a gene: 8. CDR3: CASRPGLDPTGELFF. In DNA, the CDR3 is TGTGCCAGCAGACCAGGACTAGATCCCACCGGGGAGCTGTTTTTT.

A few counts support this clone. A much larger clone differs from this one at a single base, so this may be a read error. V usage is TRBV7-9 and J usage is TRBJ1-6; D not resolved. V lost 5 bases, J lost 11 bases, and 19 bases lay in between. The V gene's germline CDR1 is SEHNR and CDR2 FQNEAQ (reference sequence). The CDR3 totals 15 residues. CDR3 sequence (DNA): TGTGCCAGCAGCCTCGTGGCAGGCGGTGGGGCACCCCTCCACTTT. As protein: CASSLVAGGGAPLHF.

This clone was seen only a few times. This chain joins TRBV19 and TRBJ1-2, with a tentative D call TRBD1 (5 bases). The germline CDR1 and CDR2 sequences are LNHDA and SQIVND (reference sequence). The length of the CDR3 is 14 residues. The V gene lost 2 bases and the J gene lost 5 bases, with 12 bases spanning the gap. CDR3 region: CASSISAREYGYTF. DNA for the CDR3: TGTGCCAGTAGTATAAGCGCCAGGGAGTATGGCTACACCTTC.

This chain uses TRBV28 with TRBJ2-7; the D gene is possibly TRBD2 (6 bases). Germline loops: CDR1 MDHEN, CDR2 SYDVKM. CDR3 length equals 14 residues. Trimming stripped 4 bases from V and 1 base from J, with 11 bases between. The CDR3 region is CASSSPGGSYEQYF. In DNA, the CDR3 is TGTGCCAGCAGTTCCCCCGGGGGATCCTACGAGCAGTACTTC.

This clone was detected a few times. This chain joins TRBV7-2 and TRBJ1-4; perhaps TRBD1 as D (6 bases). This CDR3 region has 15 residues. Germline CDR1 SGHTA, CDR2 FQGNSA. The V gene lost 5 bases and the J gene lost 2 bases, with 12 bases spanning the gap. The CDR3: CASSPGTFTNEKLFF. The CDR3 DNA reads as TGTGCCAGCAGCCCCGGGACATTCACTAATGAAAAACTGTTTTTT.

This clone turned up a few times. The chain carries TRBV14 and TRBJ1-2; D might be TRBD1 (5 bases). The length of the CDR3 is 12 residues. Per the germline V gene, CDR1 is SGHDN and CDR2 is FVKESK. Trimming pared 1 base from V and 8 bases from J, leaving 8 bases between. CDR3 amino acids: CASSQAGAGYTF. The CDR3 DNA reads as TGTGCCAGCAGCCAAGCCGGGGCGGGCTACACCTTC.

This clone was detected only a few times. This chain links TRBV19 with TRBJ2-2; D might be TRBD2 (6 bases). The germline V and J ends were trimmed by 3 bases and 5 bases, with 16 bases remaining between them. The CDR3 totals 16 residues. Germline V lookup: CDR1 LNHDA, CDR2 SQIVND (reference sequence). CDR3 bases: TGTGCCAGTAGTATTCGCTCCCAGCGGGCAACCGGGGAGCTGTTTTTT. This gives the protein CASSIRSQRATGELFF.

This clone turned up a few times. The genes are TRBV27 and TRBJ2-1, with TRBD2 matching over 11 bases. V dropped 0 bases and J dropped 7; count of bases not matched to a gene: 5. The CDR3 runs to 16 residues. Germline assignment: CDR1 MNHEY and CDR2 SMNVEV (reference sequence). CDR3 in amino acids: CASSLSSTSGGNEQFF. The CDR3 bases are TGTGCCAGCAGTTTATCCTCTACTAGCGGGGGTAATGAGCAGTTCTTC.

This chain uses TRBV20-1 with TRBJ2-3; D is ambiguous. Germline CDR1 is DFQATT and CDR2 is SNEGSKA (reference sequence). V was cut by 3 bases and J by 2 bases, with 3 bases left in between. The CDR3 sequence is 11 residues long. The CDR3 nucleotides read TGCAGTGCTAGCATCACAGATACGCAGTATTTT. This translates into CSASITDTQYF.

This rearrangement joins TRBV5-1 to TRBJ2-1, with TRBD1 as a possible D gene (5 bases). V was shortened by 0 bases and J by 4 bases, with 11 bases between the two germline ends. This CDR3 has 15 residues. Germline CDR1 SGHRS, CDR2 YFSETQ. CDR3 amino acids: CASSLAAGPYNEQFF. In nucleotides, the CDR3 is TGCGCCAGCAGCTTGGCAGCAGGGCCGTACAATGAGCAGTTCTTC.

This chain uses TRBV5-1 with TRBJ2-2, with 7 bases lining up with TRBD1. V lost 7 bases, J lost 0 bases, and 9 bases stayed unmatched. This CDR3 has 16 residues. Germline assignment: CDR1 SGHRS and CDR2 YFSETQ. The CDR3 DNA reads as TGCGCCAGCTCCCGGGACAGTTTCGCGAACACCGGGGAGCTGTTTTTT. Protein sequence: CASSRDSFANTGELFF.

With respect to this clone: This CDR3 is also generated by other DNA sequences in the sample. This chain uses TRBV7-9 with TRBJ1-6, with D possibly TRBD1 on 6 matching bases. CDR3 length equals 14 residues. Per the germline V gene, CDR1 is SEHNR and CDR2 is FQNEAQ (reference sequence). V lost 4 bases and J 9 bases, leaving 13 bases between the germline ends. CDR3 sequence (DNA): TGTGCCAGCAGCTCCGGAGAGGGGGGTTCACCCCTCCACTTT. Translating gives CASSSGEGGSPLHF.

Only a few counts were recorded for this clone. V usage is TRBV5-1 and J usage is TRBJ2-4; no definite D call. Germline V gives CDR1 SGHRS, CDR2 YFSETQ. This CDR3 has 16 residues. V lost 4 bases and J 1 base, leaving 15 bases between the germline ends. In DNA, the CDR3 is TGCGCCAGCAGCCTAGGGCCCCAGGTGGCCAAAAACATTCAGTACTTC. It yields the protein CASSLGPQVAKNIQYF.

This clone has a handful of counts. Other DNA sequences within the sample encode an identical CDR3. V gene TRBV7-2 combines with J gene TRBJ1-5; the D is unclear. The V end lost 1 base, the J end lost 7 bases, and 8 bases lay between the germline ends. Germline lookup yields CDR1 SGHTA and CDR2 FQGNSA. CDR3 length: 13 residues. As DNA, the CDR3 is TGTGCCAGCAGCTTAGAGTCGGGACAGCCCCAGCATTTT. Translating gives CASSLESGQPQHF.

V is TRBV5-1 and J is TRBJ1-5, with D possibly being TRBD1 (5 bases). Germline V CDR1 and CDR2: SGHRS, YFSETQ. This CDR3 spans 14 amino acids. V lost 4 bases, J lost 5 bases, and 13 bases lay in between. The CDR3 nucleotides are TGCGCCAGCAGCCCAGAGGGGTTAGATCAGCCCCAGCATTTT. Residues: CASSPEGLDQPQHF.

This chain joins TRBV5-1 and TRBJ1-4; D not certain. Germline V gene data show CDR1 as SGHRS and CDR2 as YFSETQ. CDR3 length: 11 amino acids. The V gene lost 5 bases and the J gene lost 4 bases, with 3 bases spanning the gap. The CDR3 DNA reads TGCGCCAGCAGACTTAATGAAAAACTGTTTTTT. As protein: CASRLNEKLFF.

Ten or more counts support this clone. The CDR3 nucleotides read TGTGCCAGCAGCCCGGGGGCGGGGGCCATCGATGAGCAGTTCTTC. This encodes CASSPGAGAIDEQFF. The chain has TRBV28 and TRBJ2-1, with D possibly matching TRBD2 (7 bases). The germline V gene encodes CDR1 MDHEN and CDR2 SYDVKM. CDR3 size: 15 residues. V was cut by 6 bases and J by 8 bases, with 20 bases left in between.

This clone was detected ten times or more. The V and J genes are TRBV18 and TRBJ1-1; no definite D call. The ends were cut back, 2 bases at V and 1 base at J, with 8 bases in the middle. This CDR3 has 14 residues. The germline CDR1 and CDR2 sequences are KGHSH and LQKENI. CDR3 sequence (DNA): TGTGCCAGCTCACCAGTAAACGGGAACACTGAAGCTTTCTTT. Encoded protein: CASSPVNGNTEAFF.

The gene calls are TRBV19 and TRBJ1-5; TRBD1 agrees at 7 bases. V trimming: 7 bases; J trimming: 9 bases; junction bases outside the gene matches: 15. This CDR3 region has 15 residues. CDR1 and CDR2 (germline): LNHDA, SQIVND (reference sequence). As DNA, the CDR3 is TGTGCCAGTACCGATGGAGGGGGCCAGGATGGGCCCCAGCATTTT. It specifies CASTDGGGQDGPQHF.